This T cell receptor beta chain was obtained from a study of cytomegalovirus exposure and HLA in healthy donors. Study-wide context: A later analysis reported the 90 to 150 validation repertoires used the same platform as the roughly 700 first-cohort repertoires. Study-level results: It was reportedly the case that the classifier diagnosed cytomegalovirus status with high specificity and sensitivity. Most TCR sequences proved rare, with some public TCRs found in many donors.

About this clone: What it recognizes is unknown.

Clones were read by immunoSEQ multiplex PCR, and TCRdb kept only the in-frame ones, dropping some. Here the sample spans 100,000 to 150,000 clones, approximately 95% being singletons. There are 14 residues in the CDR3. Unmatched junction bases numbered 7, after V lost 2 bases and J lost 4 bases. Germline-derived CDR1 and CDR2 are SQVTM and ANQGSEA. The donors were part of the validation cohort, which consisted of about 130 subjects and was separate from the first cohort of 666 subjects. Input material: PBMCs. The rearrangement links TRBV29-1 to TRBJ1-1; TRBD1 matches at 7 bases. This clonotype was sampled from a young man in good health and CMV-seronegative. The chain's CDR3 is CSVETRGLVTEAFF. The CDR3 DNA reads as TGCAGCGTTGAAACGAGGGGGCTAGTCACTGAAGCTTTCTTT. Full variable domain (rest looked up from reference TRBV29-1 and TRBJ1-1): SAVISQKPSRDICQRGTSLTIQCQVDSQVTMMFWYRQQPGQSLTLIATANQGSEATYESGFVIDKFPISRPNLTFSTLTVSNMSPEDSSIYLCSVETRGLVTEAFFGQGTRLTVV.